These 9 T cell receptor beta chains originate from one sample sequenced in a study of cytomegalovirus exposure and HLA in healthy donors. The PCR had 60 Vbeta and 13 Jbeta primers. Assay: immunoSEQ multiplex PCR; the TCRdb copy retains only in-frame clones and omits some. The sample has around 130,000 clones; 82% are singletons. Sequenced material: PBMCs. The receptors stem from a boy aged 2 to 10 in good health and CMV-seronegative.

This chain joins TRBV7-2 and TRBJ2-3, with a tentative D call TRBD2 (6 bases). CDR1 is SGHTA, CDR2 FQGNSA, per germline. V lost 2 bases, J lost 0 bases, and 15 bases lay in between. The CDR3 has 17 residues. The chain's CDR3 is CASSLKFGGASTDTQYF. For the CDR3, the DNA is TGTGCCAGCAGCTTAAAGTTCGGCGGGGCTAGCACAGATACGCAGTATTTT.

The V and J genes are TRBV5-1 and TRBJ1-1; 10 bases are shared with TRBD1. The germline V gene has CDR1 SGHRS and CDR2 YFSETQ. The CDR3 totals 17 residues. J lost 0 bases, V lost 3 bases, and 8 bases had no gene match. In DNA form, the CDR3 reads TGCGCCAGCAGCTGGGGACAGGGGCCTCCCATGAACACTGAAGCTTTCTTT. Protein: CASSWGQGPPMNTEAFF.

The V call is TRBV6-1, the J call TRBJ2-1; 10 bases agree with TRBD2. CDR1 and CDR2 from the germline V gene are MNHNS and SASEGT. Trimming removed 1 base from V and 6 bases from J; junction bases left unmatched: 3. The CDR3 is 15 amino acids. CDR3 region: CASSEEAGGPNEQFF. In DNA form, the CDR3 reads TGTGCCAGCAGTGAAGAAGCGGGGGGGCCCAATGAGCAGTTCTTC.

The chain couples TRBV4-3 to TRBJ1-2, with D maybe TRBD1 (5 bases). This CDR3 comprises 15 residues. The V gene's germline CDR1 is LGHNA and CDR2 YSLEER. The ends were cut back, 3 bases at V and 5 bases at J, with 16 bases in the middle. The CDR3 reads CASSHGQGLWYGYTF. CDR3 DNA sequence: TGCGCCAGCAGCCACGGCCAGGGCTTATGGTATGGCTACACCTTC.

The chain combines TRBV7-6 with TRBJ2-7; 8 nucleotides align to TRBD2. The CDR3 sequence is 14 residues long. V lost 5 bases, J lost 5 bases, and 8 bases stayed unmatched. CDR1 is SGHVS, CDR2 FNYEAQ, per germline. The CDR3 DNA reads TGTGCCAGCAGCCCCGGGGGGGCTGATCACGAGCAGTACGTC. As protein: CASSPGGADHEQYV.

The chain couples TRBV5-6 to TRBJ1-3, with a weak D call TRBD1 (6 bases). V lost 4 bases, J lost 4 bases, and 15 bases lay in between. Germline-derived CDR1 and CDR2 are SGHDT and YYEEEE. The CDR3 contains 15 residues. The CDR3 sequence is CASSQTGIGGNTIYF. CDR3 coding DNA: TGTGCCAGCAGCCAAACAGGGATCGGCGGAAACACCATATATTTT. The full variable domain, completed using reference TRBV5-6 and TRBJ1-3, is DAGVTQSPTHLIKTRGQQVTLRCSPKSGHDTVSWYQQALGQGPQFIFQYYEEEERQRGNFPDRFSGHQFPNYSSELNVNALLLGDSALYLCASSQTGIGGNTIYFGEGSWLTVV.

The V gene is TRBV10-3, the J gene TRBJ1-1, with 7 nucleotides matching TRBD1. CDR3 size: 14 residues. CDR1 and CDR2 (germline): ENHRY, SYGVKD. The V gene end was trimmed by 3 bases and the J gene end by 5 bases; junction bases not matched to a gene: 6. The CDR3 nucleotides read TGTGCCATCAGTGACCCGACAGGGAGGACTGAAGCTTTCTTT. Translated: CAISDPTGRTEAFF.

This clone was observed a single time. The chain couples TRBV9 to TRBJ2-1, with D possibly being TRBD2 (7 bases). The V end was cut by 0 bases, the J end by 0 bases, with 16 bases between. In germline, CDR1 is SGDLS, CDR2 YYNGEE. The CDR3 is made up of 18 amino acids. The CDR3 loop is CASSVGGGRLSSYNEQFF. The CDR3 DNA follows: TGTGCCAGCAGCGTAGGGGGGGGGCGGTTGAGCTCCTACAATGAGCAGTTCTTC.

The rearrangement links TRBV6-5 to TRBJ1-2, with D tentatively TRBD1 (5 bases). Trimming stripped 7 bases from V and 3 bases from J, with 9 bases between. Germline lookup yields CDR1 MNHEY and CDR2 SVGAGI. This CDR3 spans 12 amino acids. The chain's CDR3 is CASTEGDYGYTF. CDR3 nucleotides: TGTGCCAGCACGGAAGGGGACTATGGCTACACCTTC.